This TCR beta chain originates from a study of OX40 agonist ivuxolimab in advanced cancers. Turning to the study itself: Ivuxolimab is a fully human IgG2 antibody that activates OX40 (CD134). Across the patients, intravenous ivuxolimab was delivered every 2 weeks at 0.01 to 10 mg/kg. Checkpoint inhibitors had been given previously to roughly 40% of patients. Study-level results: Fewer expanded clones were found on average in CD4+ than in CD8+ T cells.

In germline, CDR1 is MDHEN, CDR2 SYDVKM. The CDR3 loop spans 16 amino acids. V shed 1 base and J 8 bases; nucleotides not matched to a gene: 9. This clone was counted a single time. Its antigen is not identified. Sequenced by immunoSEQ multiplex PCR; TCRdb stores in-frame clones only, minus some. Here the sample spans around 22,000 clones, 86% being singletons. The rearrangement uses TRBV28 and TRBJ2-3, with TRBD1 matching over 10 bases. This receptor was taken from an adult with an advanced solid tumor such as melanoma, head and neck, liver or kidney cancer. The sample consisted of CD4+ or CD8+ T cells sorted from blood, taken in a trial of the OX40 agonist ivuxolimab. For the CDR3, the DNA is TGTGCCAGCAGTTTATCCCGGGACAGGGGAGGAGGTACGCAGTATTTT. Its protein product is CASSLSRDRGGGTQYF.